The present T cell receptor (beta chain) was sequenced within a study of T-cell memory formation after mild COVID-19. For the study at large: Largely, TCR clusters stayed within a single donor.

V lost 0 bases and J lost 6; bases outside the gene matches: 4. CDR1 and CDR2 (germline): SQVTM, ANQGSEA. The CDR3 runs to 15 residues. This clonotype showed up many times. TCRdb re-called the 5' RACE reads through MiXCR, storing one row per CDR3 protein. The sample shows around 420,000 distinct CDR3 sequences, 24% of them seen only once. This TCR came from an adult woman who had mild COVID-19 (a few samples of this study predate the infection). Cell type and time point are not known. The chain carries TRBV29-1 and TRBJ2-7; 14 bases map to TRBD2. The sequenced material came from PBMCs or a T cell subset sorted from them (not recorded which). CDR3 protein: CSVEEDGLAGGEQYF. In DNA, the CDR3 is TGCAGCGTTGAAGAGGACGGACTAGCGGGAGGCGAGCAGTACTTC.